The clone carrying this TCR beta chain came up a few times. Profiled with immunoSEQ multiplex PCR; TCRdb holds only in-frame clones, not every one. The table has about 79,000 clones, more than 85% seen once; the top ten hold about 0.38%. This record comes from a study of technical replicates of blood from a handful of donors. This CDR3 is built from 11 residues. In germline, CDR1 is SNHLY, CDR2 FYNNEI. The V end lost 8 bases, the J end lost 8 bases, and 12 bases lay between the germline ends. V gene TRBV2 combines with J gene TRBJ1-1; D remains ambiguous. The sequenced sample consisted of T cells isolated from PBMCs. The TCR originated in a human donor in good health. Some clones in this sample may be carry-over from other donors' samples. CDR3 amino acids: CASVEGSEAFF. The CDR3 nucleotides read TGTGCCAGCGTGGAGGGCTCAGAAGCTTTCTTT.